This T cell receptor beta chain was captured by sequencing in a study of CD8+ T cells in alopecia areata. Comments on this clone: Its antigen remains unidentified.

This CDR3 has 15 amino acids. Per germline, CDR1 SQVTM and CDR2 ANQGSEA. The trim removed 5 bases at V and 3 bases at J, leaving 10 bases unmatched. The sample's treatment: oral pan-JAK inhibitor, 5-10 mg twice daily. After isolation, RNA underwent reverse transcription to generate cDNA as the sequencing template. The repertoire was sequenced with immunoSEQ multiplex PCR; TCRdb's copy has only in-frame clones and lacks some. Seen here are around 100,000 clones, 85% to 90% observed once, and the top ten hold 11%. Regarding the study as a whole: Against the mouse data, patients shared TCRs less clearly, possibly for HLA reasons. Persistence during tofacitinib was seen for many expanded lesional clones in scalp and blood.

Sequencing was performed on CD8+ T cells sorted from blood, taken at roughly week 30, from a patient treated with tofacitinib. V gene TRBV29-1 combines with J gene TRBJ2-3; TRBD1 matches at 8 bases. The receptor's source is a human donor with alopecia areata. CDR3 region: CSVPRQGWTTDTQYF. CDR3 bases: TGCAGCGTTCCTCGACAGGGGTGGACGACAGATACGCAGTATTTT.